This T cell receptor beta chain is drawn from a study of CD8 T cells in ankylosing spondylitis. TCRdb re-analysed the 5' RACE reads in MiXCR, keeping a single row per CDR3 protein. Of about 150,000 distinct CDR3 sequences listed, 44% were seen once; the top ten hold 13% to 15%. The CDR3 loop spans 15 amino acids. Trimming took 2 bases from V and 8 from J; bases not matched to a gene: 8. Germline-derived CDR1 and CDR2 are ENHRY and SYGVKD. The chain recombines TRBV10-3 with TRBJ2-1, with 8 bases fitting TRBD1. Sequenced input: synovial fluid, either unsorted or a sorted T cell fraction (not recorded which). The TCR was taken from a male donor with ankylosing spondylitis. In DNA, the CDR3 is TGTGCCATCAGTGAGAGACAGGGGTTAATTGATGAGCAGTTCTTC. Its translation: CAISERQGLIDEQFF.